The entry below gives a single TCR beta chain sequence along with its context. These data are taken from a study of control samples from healthy donors and cancer patients. The table came from immunoSEQ multiplex PCR; TCRdb's copy has only in-frame clones and leaves some out. The sample carries 250,000 to 300,000 clones, about four fifths recorded once. This CDR3 has 16 amino acids. The V and J ends lost 7 bases and 7 bases respectively, with 20 bases between them. Germline CDR1 and CDR2: LNHDA and SQIVND (reference sequence). This chain uses TRBV19 with TRBJ1-6, with D unresolved. The sample comprised PBMCs. This TCR was recovered from a woman aged 55-69 years with lung cancer. CDR3 coding DNA: TGTGCCAGTACCCAGACGGGCCTGACGAGGAATTCACCCCTCCACTTT. This translates into CASTQTGLTRNSPLHF.